Below, one TCR beta chain is given with its context. Its matching antigen is unknown. These data are taken from a study of T cells in Graves' hyperthyroidism and ophthalmopathy. Study findings and constraints: Most expanded thyroid clonotypes above 0.001 recurred in blood.

RNA transcripts were the template for amplifying TCR beta CDR3 regions. Researchers ran a first-round RT-PCR on the TCR CDR3 using the HTBI primer set. TCRdb reanalysed the multiplex PCR reads using MiXCR and keeps one entry per CDR3 protein. The repertoire holds approximately 700,000 distinct CDR3 sequences, with around 15% as singletons. PBMCs stemmed from around 10 ml fresh peripheral blood. The source material was blood. The receptor was derived from a man aged 18-30 years with Graves' hyperthyroidism.

CDR3 sequence: CAISADRDQPQHF. CDR3 sequence (DNA): TGTGCCATCAGTGCGGACAGGGATCAGCCCCAGCATTTT. The genes are TRBV10-3 and TRBJ1-5; 8 bases are a match to TRBD1. The CDR3 runs 13 residues. The germline CDR1 and CDR2 sequences are ENHRY and SYGVKD. J lost 5 bases, V lost 4 bases, and 1 base had no gene match.